Below, 15 T cell receptor beta chains from the same sample are listed, as sequenced in a study of Tregs in tolerant kidney transplant recipients. TCRdb's copy holds only in-frame clones and misses some; the assay was immunoSEQ multiplex PCR. The sample table sets out under 40,000 clones. This sample comprised CD8+ T cells from blood, obtained before the transplant. The receptors were sampled from a human donor who received a combined kidney and bone marrow transplant.

With respect to this clone: Coverage ceases 3 residues before the CDR3 finishes, and the germline J gene fills in the end. The chain combines TRBV5-1 with TRBJ2-7, with D possibly matching TRBD1 (6 bases). The CDR3 has 15 amino acids. The V gene lost 2 bases and the J gene lost 1 base, with 13 bases spanning the gap. Germline V gene sequence: CDR1 SGHRS, CDR2 YFSETQ. The CDR3 sequence is CASSLGVGQSYEQYF. CDR3 bases read: TGCGCCAGCAGCTTAGGCGTGGGACAATCCTACGAG.

As for this clone: Sequencing ends 3 residues short of the CDR3 end; the germline J gene provides the rest. The chain links TRBV20-1 to TRBJ2-7, with D maybe TRBD1 (6 bases). CDR1 and CDR2 from the germline V gene are DFQATT and SNEGSKA (reference sequence). This CDR3 has 12 residues. Trimming left V 5 bases short and J 6 bases short, with 14 bases between. The CDR3 loop reads CSARDIALEQYF. CDR3 DNA, as far as it was read: TGCAGTGCTCGGGACATCGCCCTCGAG.

Turning to this clone: The read is 3 residues too short to cover the CDR3 end, so that end is filled in from the germline J gene. The chain couples TRBV28 to TRBJ2-7, with D possibly being TRBD1 (6 bases). The V gene's germline CDR1 is MDHEN and CDR2 SYDVKM. Trimming pared 3 bases from V and 5 bases from J, leaving 14 bases between. The CDR3 covers 14 residues. CDR3 region: CASSLSIQGNEQYF. The sequenced CDR3 bases are TGTGCCAGCAGTTTGTCAATACAGGGCAACGAG.

A note on this clone: The CDR3 end lies 3 residues beyond the end of the read and is filled in from the germline J gene. The V and J genes are TRBV20-1 and TRBJ2-3; D may be TRBD1 (6 bases). The V and J ends lost 0 bases and 0 bases respectively, with 10 bases between them. CDR3 length: 15 amino acids. Germline V lookup: CDR1 DFQATT, CDR2 SNEGSKA (reference sequence). Incomplete CDR3 DNA: TGCAGTGCTAGAGAGACAGGAACTAGCACAGATACG. Protein product: CSARETGTSTDT. The CDR3 in full is CSARETGTSTDTQYF.

With respect to this clone: The sequenced fragment ends 3 residues before the CDR3 boundary, so the rest is inferred from the germline J gene. The V and J genes are TRBV7-6 and TRBJ2-7, with 7 bases that match TRBD1. The CDR3 sequence is 14 residues long. Trimming removed 4 bases from V and 2 bases from J; junction bases left unmatched: 5. Germline V gene data show CDR1 as SGHVS and CDR2 as FNYEAQ. CDR3 protein: CASSSTGTAYEQYF. The sequenced part of the CDR3 DNA is TGTGCCAGCAGCTCCACCGGGACAGCCTACGAG.

Comment on this clone: The CDR3 end lies 3 residues beyond the end of the read and is filled in from the germline J gene. The chain uses TRBV5-1 and TRBJ1-1, with D maybe TRBD1 (5 bases). V lost 1 base to trimming and J lost 1 base, with 11 bases between them. The germline CDR1 and CDR2 sequences are SGHRS and YFSETQ. The CDR3 is 15 residues long. Here the CDR3 reads CASSLIGATNTEAFF. The CDR3 DNA, read in part, is TGCGCCAGCAGCTTGATAGGGGCCACGAACACTGAA.

The CDR3 DNA, read in part, is TGTGCCAGTAGTATGGGGCGGGGGAGCTCCTACAATGAG. It encodes CASSMGRGSSYNE. From start to end, the CDR3 is CASSMGRGSSYNEQFF. The chain has TRBV19 and TRBJ2-1; 7 bases are a match to TRBD2. Read coverage stops 3 residues before the CDR3 terminus; the germline J gene supplies the remainder. The V and J ends lost 3 bases and 0 bases, in that order; junction bases with no gene match: 5. This CDR3 comprises 16 residues. Germline loops: CDR1 LNHDA, CDR2 SQIVND (reference sequence).

Incomplete CDR3 DNA: TGTGCCAGCAGCATGGGCCTTGCCTACGAG. Amino acid sequence: CASSMGLAYE. The full CDR3 protein reads CASSMGLAYEQYF. V gene TRBV7-9 combines with J gene TRBJ2-7; D is ambiguous. The CDR3 goes on 3 residues after the read ends, and that part is filled in from the germline J gene. Germline loops: CDR1 SEHNR, CDR2 FQNEAQ (reference sequence). The ends were cut back, 5 bases at V and 2 bases at J, with 10 bases in the middle. This CDR3 contains 13 residues.

To note about this clone: The missing CDR3 end, 3 residues past where the read stops, is filled in from the germline J gene. The chain has TRBV7-2 and TRBJ2-7; TRBD1 matches 12 bases. After removal of 4 bases from V and 5 bases from J, the junction contained 6 bases not matched to a gene. The germline CDR1 and CDR2 sequences are SGHTA and FQGNSA. This CDR3 is 15 amino acids long. The covered CDR3 bases are TGTGCCAGCAGCTACGGGACAGGGGGCGAGAACGAG. Encoded protein: CASSYGTGGENE. The full CDR3 protein reads CASSYGTGGENEQYF.

A note on this clone: The CDR3 end falls 3 residues outside the read, so it is completed with the germline J gene. The genes are TRBV2 and TRBJ1-6; D gene unclear. V was shortened by 6 bases and J by 10 bases, with 19 bases between the two germline ends. From germline, CDR1 is SNHLY and CDR2 FYNNEI. The CDR3 extends over 15 amino acids. The CDR3 spells CASRVPGNSDSPLHF. Incomplete CDR3 DNA: TGTGCCAGCAGGGTCCCGGGGAATTCCGACTCACCC.

A remark on this clone: The sequenced fragment ends 3 residues before the CDR3 boundary, so the rest is inferred from the germline J gene. The rearrangement joins TRBV29-1 to TRBJ2-5; 11 nucleotides align to TRBD1. The germline V gene has CDR1 SQVTM and CDR2 ANQGSEA. The CDR3 consists of 14 residues. J lost 3 bases, V lost 5 bases, and 5 bases had no gene match. The sequenced part of the CDR3 DNA is TGCAGCGTTACTGGGACAGGGGGTAAAGAGACC. It specifies CSVTGTGGKET. The CDR3 as a whole reads CSVTGTGGKETQYF.

As for this clone: The sequenced fragment ends 3 residues before the CDR3 boundary, so the rest is inferred from the germline J gene. The chain has TRBV7-3 and TRBJ1-1; D ambiguous. The germline gives CDR1 SGHTA, CDR2 FQGTGA. V was clipped by 5 bases and J by 4 bases, with 8 bases between them. The CDR3 runs to 12 residues. The covered CDR3 bases are TGTGCCAGCAGCCCCGGCGGCACTGAA. This gives the protein CASSPGGTE. The full CDR3 sequence reads CASSPGGTEAFF.

A remark on this clone: Sequencing ends 3 residues short of the CDR3 end; the germline J gene provides the rest. The J gene is TRBJ2-7, the V gene TRBV29-1, with D tentatively TRBD2 (6 bases). Germline V gene data show CDR1 as SQVTM and CDR2 as ANQGSEA. Trimming left V 4 bases short and J 1 base short, with 11 bases between. This CDR3 is built from 13 residues. CDR3 DNA, as far as it was read: TGCAGCGTTGCTTCGGGGGTATCCTACGAG. It yields the protein CSVASGVSYE. The complete CDR3 protein is CSVASGVSYEQYF.

As for this clone: The read comes to an end 3 residues before the CDR3 does, leaving the germline J gene to fill in the end. The V gene is TRBV7-2, the J gene TRBJ2-7; 10 positions match TRBD1. Germline values: CDR1 SGHTA, CDR2 FQGNSA. This CDR3 is 15 amino acids long. V trimming: 5 bases; J trimming: 1 base; junction bases outside the gene matches: 5. CDR3 sequence reads: CASSLGQGRSYEQYF. CDR3 bases read: TGTGCCAGCAGCCTGGGACAGGGGAGGTCCTACGAG.

About this clone itself: The CDR3 end lies 3 residues beyond the end of the read and is filled in from the germline J gene. This chain joins TRBV19 and TRBJ1-1; possible D gene TRBD1, 5 bases. The ends were cut back, 7 bases at V and 4 bases at J, with 10 bases in the middle. Germline values: CDR1 LNHDA, CDR2 SQIVND (reference sequence). The CDR3 is made up of 12 amino acids. The covered CDR3 bases are TGTGCCAGTATAAGGGGTAGCACTGAA. Translated: CASIRGSTE. The entire CDR3 sequence reads CASIRGSTEAFF. The complete variable domain, with remaining parts taken from reference TRBV19 and TRBJ1-1, reads DGGITQSPKYLFRKEGQNVTLSCEQNLNHDAMYWYRQDPGQGLRLIYYSQIVNDFQKGDIAEGYSVSREKKESFPLTVTSAQKNPTAFYLCASIRGSTEAFFGQGTRLTVV.